This TCR beta chain appears in the sequencing data of a study of identical twins. The CDR3 extends over 14 amino acids. Trimming left V 10 bases short and J 1 base short, with 16 bases between. Per the germline V gene, CDR1 is MNHNS and CDR2 is SASEGT. Unique molecular identifiers were in the cDNA, with template-switch universal primer binding. MiXCR, run by TCRdb on the 5' RACE reads, gives a single entry per CDR3 protein. The sample includes 1.5 million to 2 million distinct CDR3 sequences, about 31% of them seen just once. As for this clonotype: Its antigen is unidentified.

Whole-study results and caveats: Cross-sectional statistics, not tracking of the same donors, supported the conclusions. Models underestimated how often monozygotic twins shared out-of-frame TCR alpha.

The clonotype was recovered from a newborn girl in good health. The chain carries TRBV6-1 and TRBJ2-5; weak D call: TRBD1 (6 bases). Sequenced input: cord blood. The CDR3 bases are TGTGCCATCCATCCGCAGACAGGCCAAGAGACCCAGTACTTC. It translates to CAIHPQTGQETQYF.